Here is one T cell receptor (beta chain) with its context. Its antigen is still unknown. The repertoire was sequenced with immunoSEQ multiplex PCR; TCRdb's copy has only in-frame clones and lacks some. The sample carries about 110,000 clones, roughly four fifths recorded once. The source of the sample is a study of T cell responses to AZD1222 COVID-19 vaccine. Study in general: Doses given second, at about 4 or about 12 weeks, were pooled. Regarding the study as a whole: Seropositive at baseline were only five or six AZD1222 recipients. Unmutated variant regions are reportedly targeted by nearly half of spike-specific TCRs.

V was clipped by 0 bases and J by 1 base; unmatched bases: 1. This CDR3 has 15 residues. CDR1 is SGHNT, CDR2 YYREEE, per germline (reference sequence). Sample: peripheral blood, taken on day 0 of AZD1222 vaccination. V usage is TRBV5-4 and J usage is TRBJ1-1, with 9 nucleotides matching TRBD1. This receptor was taken from an adult in good health. Here the CDR3 reads CASSLGGQGNTEAFF. The CDR3 bases are TGTGCCAGCAGCTTGGGGGGACAGGGGAACACTGAAGCTTTCTTT.